A single sample gave rise to the 26 T cell receptor beta chains below, sequenced in a study of cytomegalovirus exposure and HLA in healthy donors (dated by TCRdb to 2015 to 2018). Libraries were made using the immunoSEQ multiplex PCR assay. For the multiplex PCR, a mixture combining 60 forward primers for TCR Vbeta segments and 13 reverse primers for TCR Jbeta segments was used. TCRdb retrieved this table from immuneACCESS and kept in-frame rearrangements only. Not all clones are present; in checked studies, unresolved V genes account for under half, and no reason is known for the remainder. The table for this sample lists over 150,000 clones; around 83% of them were counted only once. Around 1.2% of the sample goes to the ten largest clones. The sample taken for sequencing was PBMCs. These receptors all come from a girl aged 2-10 years in good health and CMV-seropositive.

The V and J genes are TRBV9 and TRBJ2-1; unclear D gene. CDR3 length: 15 residues. Germline V gene data show CDR1 as SGDLS and CDR2 as YYNGEE. V was pared by 7 bases and J by 3 bases, with 17 bases between. The CDR3 DNA is TGTGCCAGCGGCTCAAGTTTTTCCCACTACAATGAGCAGTTCTTC. The encoded protein is CASGSSFSHYNEQFF.

The rearrangement links TRBV28 to TRBJ2-5, with 10 bases that match TRBD1. The DNA matches TRBJ2-7 better at its end, which makes the J call doubtful. Germline CDR1 is MDHEN and CDR2 is SYDVKM. This CDR3 has 15 residues. The CDR3 nucleotides are TGTGCCAGCAGGGCAGGGGGACAGGGGACCTACGAGCAGTACTTC. The encoded protein is CASRAGGQGTYEQYF.

This chain uses TRBV6-6 with TRBJ2-7; 7 nucleotides align to TRBD2. After removal of 8 bases from V and 4 bases from J, the junction contained 8 bases not matched to a gene. This CDR3 comprises 13 residues. CDR1 and CDR2 (germline): MNHNY, SVGAGI (reference sequence). This chain's CDR3 is CASRGRGGYEQYF. The CDR3 DNA is TGTGCCAGCCGAGGGAGGGGAGGGTACGAGCAGTACTTC.

The rearrangement joins TRBV30 to TRBJ1-1, with D tentatively TRBD1 (5 bases). Trimming stripped 2 bases from V and 4 bases from J, with 11 bases between. The germline V gene has CDR1 GTSNPN and CDR2 SVGIG (reference sequence). This CDR3 spans 13 amino acids. CDR3 sequence: CAWSIQGGTEAFF. CDR3 in DNA: TGTGCCTGGAGTATCCAGGGAGGCACTGAAGCTTTCTTT.

The chain recombines TRBV19 with TRBJ2-7; no clear D. The CDR3 length is 13 residues. The ends were cut back, 10 bases at V and 6 bases at J, with 19 bases in the middle. CDR1 is LNHDA and CDR2 is SQIVND in the germline V gene (reference sequence). This chain's CDR3 is CATDGLPPGEQYF. CDR3 bases: TGTGCCACTGATGGGCTCCCTCCTGGCGAGCAGTACTTC. The variable domain in full, with the rest retrieved from reference TRBV19 and TRBJ2-7, is DGGITQSPKYLFRKEGQNVTLSCEQNLNHDAMYWYRQDPGQGLRLIYYSQIVNDFQKGDIAEGYSVSREKKESFPLTVTSAQKNPTAFYLCATDGLPPGEQYFGPGTRLTVT.

The chain joins TRBV30 to TRBJ1-3, with a tentative D call TRBD1 (5 bases). The V gene lost 5 bases and the J gene lost 0 bases, with 11 bases spanning the gap. The CDR3 has 14 amino acids. Germline V gene lookup returns CDR1 GTSNPN and CDR2 SVGIG (reference sequence). This CDR3 reads CAWGATRSGNTIYF. CDR3 DNA sequence: TGTGCCTGGGGGGCCACACGCTCTGGAAACACCATATATTTT.

The rearrangement joins TRBV5-4 to TRBJ2-5; 9 bases fit TRBD2. Trimming took 4 bases from V and 2 from J; bases not matched to a gene: 12. The CDR3 covers 17 residues. Germline V lookup: CDR1 SGHNT, CDR2 YYREEE (reference sequence). Written as DNA, the CDR3 is TGTGCCAGCAGCGCCGGGACTAGCCGCGGGCTACAAGAGACCCAGTACTTC. Encoded protein: CASSAGTSRGLQETQYF. Full variable domain (rest looked up from reference TRBV5-4 and TRBJ2-5): ETGVTQSPTHLIKTRGQQVTLRCSSQSGHNTVSWYQQALGQGPQFIFQYYREEENGRGNFPPRFSGLQFPNYSSELNVNALELDDSALYLCASSAGTSRGLQETQYFGPGTRLLVL.

The table lists this clone with a count of one. The chain carries TRBV6-4 and TRBJ2-1; 11 bases agree with TRBD2. This CDR3 spans 16 amino acids. The germline V gene encodes CDR1 MRHNA and CDR2 SNTAGT. Unmatched junction bases numbered 3, after V lost 0 bases and J lost 5 bases. CDR3 bases: TGTGCCAGCAGTGACTCGGGACTAGCGGAACACAATGAGCAGTTCTTC. This gives the protein CASSDSGLAEHNEQFF.

This chain connects TRBV5-6 to TRBJ2-3; TRBD1 is a possible D gene (5 bases). CDR3 length: 13 amino acids. Trimming cost V 1 base and J 4 bases, with 7 bases left between them. CDR1 and CDR2 from the germline V gene are SGHDT and YYEEEE. The CDR3 loop reads CASSLTGSDTQYF. CDR3 coding DNA: TGTGCCAGCAGCTTGACAGGATCAGATACGCAGTATTTT.

This clone has a single count. The chain uses TRBV12-5 and TRBJ2-5, with a tentative D call TRBD1 (6 bases). The DNA end is more similar to TRBJ2-7, so the J call may be wrong. CDR3 length: 15 amino acids. From germline, CDR1 is LGHNT and CDR2 FRNRAP. In nucleotides, the CDR3 is TGTGCTAGTGGTTTGAGGGGGTACCTCGACCACGAGCAGTACTTC. The encoded protein is CASGLRGYLDHEQYF.

As DNA, the CDR3 is TGTGCCAGCAGCTTGGGGACAGGGGGTTTCGACGAGCAGTACTTC. Amino acid sequence: CASSLGTGGFDEQYF. This chain joins TRBV7-6 and TRBJ2-7; 11 bases fit TRBD1. Germline CDR1 and CDR2: SGHVS and FNYEAQ. This CDR3 comprises 15 residues. The trim removed 3 bases at V and 5 bases at J, leaving 6 bases unmatched.

The CDR3 loop reads CASSLGAGGGYTF. The CDR3, as DNA: TGCGCCAGCAGCTTGGGGGCAGGGGGCGGCTACACCTTC. The chain joins TRBV5-1 to TRBJ1-2; 8 bases fit TRBD1. The CDR3 extends over 13 amino acids. Germline V gene data show CDR1 as SGHRS and CDR2 as YFSETQ. V gave up 0 bases and J gave up 8 bases; unmatched junction bases: 3. The full variable domain, rest sourced from reference TRBV5-1 and TRBJ1-2, is KAGVTQTPRYLIKTRGQQVTLSCSPISGHRSVSWYQQTPGQGLQFLFEYFSETQRNKGNFPGRFSGRQFSNSRSEMNVSTLELGDSALYLCASSLGAGGGYTFGSGTRLTVV.

The chain employs TRBV28 and TRBJ2-5, with 12 bases fitting TRBD2. V shed 3 bases and J 3 bases; nucleotides not matched to a gene: 5. Germline V gene data show CDR1 as MDHEN and CDR2 as SYDVKM. This CDR3 has 16 amino acids. CDR3 nucleotide sequence: TGTGCCAGCAGTTTTACTAGCGGGAGGAGGGAAGAGACCCAGTACTTC. Translating it yields CASSFTSGRREETQYF. The full variable domain, in which reference TRBV28 and TRBJ2-5 provide the parts outside the CDR3, is DVKVTQSSRYLVKRTGEKVFLECVQDMDHENMFWYRQDPGLGLRLIYFSYDVKMKEKGDIPEGYSVSREKKERFSLILESASTNQTSMYLCASSFTSGRREETQYFGPGTRLLVL.

This chain uses TRBV6-6 with TRBJ2-7, with TRBD1 identical over 9 bases. Looked up from germline, CDR1 is MNHNY and CDR2 is SVGAGI (reference sequence). J gave up 7 bases and V 0 bases, and 7 bases lay outside the gene matches. This CDR3 region has 15 residues. The CDR3 DNA reads TGTGCCAGCAGTTACTCGACTCCGACAGGGGGGGAGCAGTACTTC. It translates to CASSYSTPTGGEQYF.

With regard to this clone: One end of the junction is discordant with germline, which a read error may explain. The J gene is TRBJ2-1, the V gene TRBV7-7; 12 bases match TRBD2. The germline V gene encodes CDR1 SSHAT and CDR2 FNYEAQ (reference sequence). This CDR3 has 16 residues. This CDR3 reads CASSRTSGTSYNEQFF. CDR3 bases: TGTGCTAGCAGTCGGACTAGCGGGACCTCCTACAATGAGCAGTTCTTC.

This clone was recorded once. This rearrangement joins TRBV29-1 to TRBJ1-4, with 8 bases identical to TRBD1. Germline lookup yields CDR1 SQVTM and CDR2 ANQGSEA. V shed 6 bases and J 4 bases; nucleotides not matched to a gene: 7. The length of the CDR3 is 14 residues. The CDR3 protein is CSVVMDRVNEKLFF. The CDR3 DNA is TGCAGCGTGGTAATGGACAGGGTTAATGAAAAACTGTTTTTT.

The chain employs TRBV13 and TRBJ2-3, with a tentative D call TRBD1 (5 bases). The germline V and J ends were trimmed by 3 bases and 6 bases, with 16 bases remaining between them. Germline CDR1 and CDR2: PRHDT and FYEKMQ (reference sequence). CDR3 length equals 15 residues. Written as DNA, the CDR3 is TGTGCCAGCAGCTTCTACAGGACCCCCGGGGATACGCAGTATTTT. This encodes CASSFYRTPGDTQYF.

A note on this clone: The same CDR3 also results from other DNA sequences found in this sample. The chain links TRBV27 to TRBJ1-6, with 9 positions matching TRBD1. The CDR3 loop spans 16 amino acids. Germline values: CDR1 MNHEY, CDR2 SMNVEV (reference sequence). J was trimmed by 6 bases and V by 4 bases; bases with no gene match: 7. The CDR3 protein is CASSWGQGSGNSPLHF. CDR3 DNA sequence: TGTGCCAGCAGTTGGGGACAGGGATCGGGTAATTCACCCCTCCACTTT.

The chain employs TRBV19 and TRBJ1-1; the match to TRBD1 covers 7 bases. The CDR3 is 14 residues long. Trimming cost V 3 bases and J 4 bases; bases outside gene matches: 5. CDR1 is LNHDA and CDR2 is SQIVND in the germline V gene (reference sequence). The CDR3 here is CASSISTGRTEAFF. The CDR3 region has the DNA TGTGCCAGTAGTATCTCGACAGGGCGCACTGAAGCTTTCTTT.

This sequence joins TRBV27 and TRBJ2-7, with TRBD1 matching 7 bases. The V gene end was trimmed by 5 bases and the J gene end by 5 bases; junction bases not matched to a gene: 15. Per the germline V gene, CDR1 is MNHEY and CDR2 is SMNVEV (reference sequence). The CDR3 spans 16 residues. The CDR3 coding sequence is TGTGCCAGCAGTACACAGGGGTCCCCCGCCGCGGACGAGCAGTACTTC. This sequence encodes CASSTQGSPAADEQYF.

This chain links TRBV11-2 with TRBJ1-3, with D unclear. CDR3 length: 17 residues. Trimming left V 5 bases short and J 2 bases short, with 19 bases between. Germline assignment: CDR1 SGHAT and CDR2 FQNNGV. The CDR3 sequence: CASSTNALRGAGNTIYF. For the CDR3, the DNA is TGTGCCAGCAGCACTAACGCGTTGCGGGGAGCTGGAAACACCATATATTTT.

The chain combines TRBV18 with TRBJ1-1, with TRBD1 identical over 8 bases. The CDR3 is 13 amino acids. Germline loops: CDR1 KGHSH, CDR2 LQKENI. Germline trimming cut 6 bases from V and 8 bases from J; bases unmatched to any gene: 8. The CDR3, as DNA: TGTGCCAGCTCCTTGGACAGGGATCCCGAAGCTTTCTTT. Its translation: CASSLDRDPEAFF.

The chain carries TRBV6-5 and TRBJ1-1; D not certain. The length of the CDR3 is 15 residues. CDR1 is MNHEY, CDR2 SVGAGI, per germline. V gave up 5 bases and J gave up 0 bases, with 13 bases separating them. The CDR3 DNA reads as TGTGCCAGCAGTAATATACAGAGCTTGAACACTGAAGCTTTCTTT. Translated, it gives CASSNIQSLNTEAFF.

This chain connects TRBV19 to TRBJ1-5; 7 bases are a match to TRBD1. The J segment lost 0 bases and the V segment lost 6 bases, leaving 5 bases of the junction unmatched. Germline V gives CDR1 LNHDA, CDR2 SQIVND (reference sequence). The CDR3 covers 15 residues. The CDR3 loop reads CASSQTGNSNQPQHF. CDR3 nucleotide sequence: TGTGCCAGTAGCCAGACAGGGAATAGCAATCAGCCCCAGCATTTT.

The chain is built from TRBV7-2 and TRBJ2-1; 16 positions agree with TRBD2. CDR3 length: 17 residues. The germline CDR1 and CDR2 sequences are SGHTA and FQGNSA. The J segment lost 9 bases and the V segment lost 5 bases, leaving 10 bases of the junction unmatched. CDR3 DNA: TGTGCCAGCAGCACAGGGACTAGCGGGAGGGCCGCGGGTGAGCAGTTCTTC. Its protein product is CASSTGTSGRAAGEQFF. The full variable domain, rest sourced from reference TRBV7-2 and TRBJ2-1, is GAGVSQSPSNKVTEKGKDVELRCDPISGHTALYWYRQSLGQGLEFLIYFQGNSAPDKSGLPSDRFSAERTGGSVSTLTIQRTQQEDSAVYLCASSTGTSGRAAGEQFFGPGTRLTVL.

This clone was observed once. V usage is TRBV30 and J usage is TRBJ2-4; tentatively, D is TRBD1 (6 bases). This CDR3 region has 14 residues. Trimming cost V 5 bases and J 10 bases, with 21 bases left between them. Germline CDR1 is GTSNPN and CDR2 is SVGIG (reference sequence). As DNA, the CDR3 is TGTGCCTGGGGGGAACAGGGACGGTTTGTGATTCAGTACTTC. The encoded protein is CAWGEQGRFVIQYF. Full variable domain (rest looked up from reference TRBV30 and TRBJ2-4): SQTIHQWPATLVQPVGSPLSLECTVEGTSNPNLYWYRQAAGRGLQLLFYSVGIGQISSEVPQNLSASRPQDRQFILSSKKLLLSDSGFYLCAWGEQGRFVIQYFGAGTRLSVL.